This TCR beta chain was sequenced in a study of blood T cell repertoires in COVID-19. Study summary: Acute and convalescent COVID-19 samples came from the United States, Italy and Spain. The analysed material was cDNA or gDNA that came from T cells, B-cell-depleted T cells, or PBMCs.

Seattle's enrolled individuals joined amid active infection and were then monitored longitudinally. Germline CDR1 reads MNHEY; CDR2 reads SVGAGI. This CDR3 contains 14 residues. The germline V and J ends were trimmed by 4 bases and 2 bases, with 11 bases remaining between them. Original processing notes: Reference gene primers were amplified, and this amplification served to estimate nucleated cell counts. Sequencing used immunoSEQ multiplex PCR; TCRdb keeps in-frame clones, though not all of them. V and J calls plus clone size are reproduced from that table; the DNA served to infer D and trimming. Of 180,000 or so clones in the sample, approximately 80% were seen once.

The TCR originated in a woman aged 35 to 49 with COVID-19, enrolled during active disease. Specimen: peripheral blood. The V gene is TRBV6-5, the J gene TRBJ1-1; D unclear. The DNA of the CDR3 is TGTGCCAGCAGTTCGATCAGGATTAACACTGAAGCTTTCTTT. It is translated as CASSSIRINTEAFF.